The source of this TCR beta chain is a study of cytotoxic CD8 clonotypes in ibrutinib-treated CLL. Study findings and constraints: The study found baseline clonality above age-matched healthy donors, tracking circulating CD8+ T-cell counts. Sustained-remission patients were sampled at one set of times and progressing patients at different ones. Clonality increased at ibrutinib response, then returned toward baseline at progression. There were few public clonotypes, and on treatment they contracted or stayed stable.

For this clone: What it recognizes is unknown.

Repertoires were generated with immunoSEQ multiplex PCR, while TCRdb's copy carries only in-frame clones and drops some. The data hold roughly 58,000 clones, with roughly 54% observed a single time. The CDR3 spans 14 residues. V was pared by 0 bases and J by 3 bases, with 8 bases between. CDR1 and CDR2 (germline): LNHNV, YYDKDF (reference sequence). The genes are TRBV15 and TRBJ1-1, with D possibly TRBD1 on 5 matching bases. This clonotype was obtained from a human donor with chronic lymphocytic leukemia. This material consisted of PBMCs, taken at disease progression, from a patient treated with ibrutinib. CDR3 sequence reads: CATSRDLGDTEAFF. The CDR3 DNA reads as TGTGCCACCAGCAGAGATCTGGGGGACACTGAAGCTTTCTTT. Full variable domain (missing parts from reference TRBV15 and TRBJ1-1): DAMVIQNPRYQVTQFGKPVTLSCSQTLNHNVMYWYQQKSSQAPKLLFHYYDKDFNNEADTPDNFQSRRPNTSFCFLDIRSPGLGDTAMYLCATSRDLGDTEAFFGQGTRLTVV.